This entry features one TCR beta chain sequence. The data derive from a study of tumor-infiltrating lymphocytes in oesophageal squamous cell carcinoma. TCRdb redid the calling of the PCR reads with MiXCR, one entry per CDR3 protein. The sample has over 13,000 distinct CDR3 sequences, roughly 49% seen once. Looked up from germline, CDR1 is ENHRY and CDR2 is SYGVKD. The CDR3 loop spans 19 amino acids. The receptor's source is a male donor with esophageal squamous cell carcinoma. This chain links TRBV10-3 with TRBJ1-4, with 7 nucleotides matching TRBD1. Near its end, the DNA agrees better with TRBJ1-5, so the J call may be wrong. Sequenced material: esophageal tumor tissue. The CDR3 is CAISETGQVPSIWGQPQHF. Here the CDR3 DNA reads TGTGCCATCAGTGAAACAGGACAGGTGCCCTCCATATGGGGTCAGCCCCAGCATTTT.